This T cell receptor (beta chain) derives from a study of blood T cell repertoires in COVID-19. Study-wide background: The United States, Italy and Spain were the sources of the acute and convalescent COVID-19 samples. Sources were T cells, B-cell-depleted T cells, or PBMCs; the material itself was cDNA or gDNA.

The V gene's germline CDR1 is MNHEY and CDR2 SVGAGI. The V and J ends lost 5 bases and 8 bases, in that order; junction bases with no gene match: 10. The CDR3 is made up of 14 amino acids. Under the authors' procedure: Estimation of nucleated cell counts relied on the amplification of reference gene primers. Here immunoSEQ multiplex PCR was the method, and the copy in TCRdb shows in-frame clones only, minus some. V and J calls plus clone size are reproduced from that table; the DNA served to infer D and trimming. The sample has tens of thousands of clones, around nine tenths seen once. Sequenced: peripheral blood. The chain carries TRBV6-5 and TRBJ1-2, with 8 nucleotides matching TRBD1. This TCR derives from a woman older than 75 with acute or convalescent COVID-19. CDR3 DNA: TGTGCCAGCAGTATGTACAGGGGGGATAACGGCTACACCTTC. Protein product: CASSMYRGDNGYTF.